The rows below give T cell receptor beta chains drawn from one sample of a study of shared T cell receptors in the human thymus. TCRdb's copy holds only in-frame clones and misses some; the assay was immunoSEQ multiplex PCR. The table records hundreds of thousands of clones, approximately 88% of them present only once. The data also belong to a second study, concerning human thymus T cells.

The sample consisted of thymocytes. The receptor set was obtained from a boy in the first two years of life with a congenital heart defect. Both conserved end residues are part of each CDR3. The D gene is left open where the match is weak. Some rows have no size entry. The others give once, few or many, or a class for an expanded clone.

size: -
D: -
V: TRBV15
J: TRBJ2-3
DNA: TGTGCCACCAGCTCGCTGACTAACGCGGATGCAGATACGCAGTATTTT
CDR3: CATSSLTNADADTQYF

size: -
D: TRBD1
V: TRBV5-6
J: TRBJ2-7
DNA: TGTGCCAGCAGCTTGGCAGGACAGGGTCTCTACGAGCAGTACTTC
CDR3: CASSLAGQGLYEQYF

size: -
D: -
V: TRBV5-6
J: TRBJ2-5
DNA: TGTGCCAGCAGCTTCATCCGGGGACAAGAGACCCAGTACTTC
CDR3: CASSFIRGQETQYF

size: -
D: -
V: TRBV25-1
J: TRBJ2-7
DNA: TGTGCCAGCAGTGACCGGGAGACCTACGAGCAGTACTTC
CDR3: CASSDRETYEQYF

size: few
D: TRBD1
V: TRBV7-6
J: TRBJ2-7
DNA: TGTGCCAGCAGCTTCGGGACAGGCCCTTCCTACGAGCAGTACTTC
CDR3: CASSFGTGPSYEQYF

size: once
D: -
V: TRBV7-6
J: TRBJ2-1
DNA: TGTGCCAGCAGCTCCTTCGGGGGAAATTACAATGAGCAGTTCTTC
CDR3: CASSSFGGNYNEQFF

size: -
D: -
V: TRBV19
J: TRBJ2-5
DNA: TGTGCCAGTAGTAACAGGAGAGAGACCCAGTACTTC
CDR3: CASSNRRETQYF

size: -
D: -
V: TRBV7-6
J: TRBJ2-3
DNA: TGTGCCAGCAGCTTAGGCGCGGATCGACACAGGGAGCCCACATCCCTCAATACGCAGTATTTT
CDR3: CASSLGADRHREPTSLNTQYF

size: -
D: -
V: TRBV6-5
J: TRBJ1-3
DNA: TGTGCCAGCAGCCCTGGCGGAAACACCATATATTTT
CDR3: CASSPGGNTIYF

size: -
D: TRBD2
V: TRBV9
J: TRBJ2-2
DNA: TGTGCCAGCACGGGGGGTTGGAAGGGTGGATACACCGGGGAGCTGTTTTTT
CDR3: CASTGGWKGGYTGELFF

size: -
D: -
V: TRBV9
J: TRBJ2-2
DNA: TGTGCCAGCAGCGGGGCCCCCGGGGAGCTGTTTTTT
CDR3: CASSGAPGELFF

size: -
D: -
V: TRBV7-9
J: TRBJ2-1
DNA: TGTGCCAGCAGCCCGACTAGTCGGAGGGCCCATGAGCAGTTCTTC
CDR3: CASSPTSRRAHEQFF

size: -
D: -
V: TRBV28
J: TRBJ2-7
DNA: TGTGCCAGCAGTTCTGAGGGCGGGGGCACCTCCGAGCAGTACTTC
CDR3: CASSSEGGGTSEQYF

size: once
D: -
V: TRBV7-8
J: TRBJ2-1
DNA: TGTGCCAGCAGCTTAGGCCGGGTCCCCCCGGAGGATGAGCAGTTCTTC
CDR3: CASSLGRVPPEDEQFF

size: -
D: TRBD2
V: TRBV18
J: TRBJ2-1
DNA: TGTGCCAGCTCACCCTTTAGCGGGACGGGCTGGAGCTCCTACAATGAGCAGTTCTTC
CDR3: CASSPFSGTGWSSYNEQFF

size: -
D: -
V: TRBV10-1
J: TRBJ2-7
DNA: TGCGCCAGCAGTGGGCAGTCCGAGGGCTACGAGCAGTACTTC
CDR3: CASSGQSEGYEQYF

size: -
D: TRBD1
V: TRBV4-3
J: TRBJ1-2
DNA: TGCGCCAGCAGCCAAGATCTGACAGGGGGCGGTAAGACGGTTAACTATGGCTACACCTTC
CDR3: CASSQDLTGGGKTVNYGYTF

size: -
D: TRBD1
V: TRBV5-4
J: TRBJ2-4
DNA: TGTGCCAGCAGCTGGGGACAGGGTCCCTCTATAGCCAAAAACATTCAGTACTTC
CDR3: CASSWGQGPSIAKNIQYF

size: -
D: TRBD1
V: TRBV9
J: TRBJ2-4
DNA: TGTGCCAGCAGCGACCGACAGGGAAGCGGAGCCAAAAACATTCAGTACTTC
CDR3: CASSDRQGSGAKNIQYF

size: -
D: TRBD2
V: TRBV11-2
J: TRBJ2-7
DNA: TGTGCCAGCAGCCCCATCGGCGGGAGAACCGAGCAGTACTTC
CDR3: CASSPIGGRTEQYF

size: -
D: TRBD2
V: TRBV27
J: TRBJ2-2
DNA: TGTGCCAGCAGTTTCCTGGCCGGGACTAGCGGGAGGGCCGGGGCCGGGGAGCTGTTTTTT
CDR3: CASSFLAGTSGRAGAGELFF

size: -
D: -
V: TRBV6-1
J: TRBJ1-1
DNA: TGTGCCAGCAGTGGTCGGGTGAAGGGGGAAGCTTTCTTT
CDR3: CASSGRVKGEAFF

size: -
D: TRBD2
V: TRBV10-1
J: TRBJ2-2
DNA: TGCGCCAGCAGTGAGTTTATGCTAGCGGGAGTTACCGGGGAGCTGTTTTTT
CDR3: CASSEFMLAGVTGELFF

size: -
D: TRBD2
V: TRBV19
J: TRBJ2-1
DNA: TGTGCCAGTAGTATAGAGCGGGAGGGCCGGGCCCCGAGGAATGAGCAGTTCTTC
CDR3: CASSIEREGRAPRNEQFF

size: -
D: TRBD2
V: TRBV14
J: TRBJ2-7
DNA: TGTGCCAGCAGCTATTCCAATGGGACTAGCGGGAGGAACCCCTCGTTCTACGAGCAGTACTTC
CDR3: CASSYSNGTSGRNPSFYEQYF

size: -
D: TRBD1
V: TRBV11-2
J: TRBJ1-2
DNA: TGTGCCAGCAGCCATCGGGACAGAGGGCATAGGGCTGGCTACACCTTC
CDR3: CASSHRDRGHRAGYTF

size: -
D: TRBD1
V: TRBV13
J: TRBJ2-7
DNA: TGTGCCAGCAGCACCCTAACAGGGGGTATCCACGAGCAGTACTTC
CDR3: CASSTLTGGIHEQYF

size: -
D: TRBD2
V: TRBV6-6
J: TRBJ2-7
DNA: TGTGCCAGCAGTTACTTTGGGACTACCTACGAGCAGTACTTC
CDR3: CASSYFGTTYEQYF

size: -
D: TRBD2
V: TRBV11-3
J: TRBJ2-5
DNA: TGTGCCAGCAGTCCTAGCGGGAGGCCCGCCGGGACCCAGTACTTC
CDR3: CASSPSGRPAGTQYF

size: -
D: TRBD2
V: TRBV29-1
J: TRBJ2-3
DNA: TGCAGCGTTGTAGGCGGGAGGGGAACGCAGTATTTT
CDR3: CSVVGGRGTQYF

size: -
D: TRBD2
V: TRBV27
J: TRBJ2-1
DNA: TGTGCCAGCAGTTTAGGGACTAGCGCCTGGGTAAATGAGCAGTTCTTC
CDR3: CASSLGTSAWVNEQFF

size: -
D: -
V: TRBV13
J: TRBJ2-7
DNA: TGTGCCAGCAGCTCCCAGGGCCGCTCCTACGAGCAGTACTTC
CDR3: CASSSQGRSYEQYF

size: -
D: TRBD2
V: TRBV7-2
J: TRBJ2-1
DNA: TGTGCCAGCAGCTTAGCGTCGCTAGCGGACAATGAGCAGTTCTTC
CDR3: CASSLASLADNEQFF

size: -
D: TRBD2
V: TRBV28
J: TRBJ2-2
DNA: TGTGCCAGCAGTTTGGGAGCGGGAGATGGTGGCGGGGAGCTGTTTTTT
CDR3: CASSLGAGDGGGELFF

size: -
D: -
V: TRBV15
J: TRBJ2-5
DNA: TGTGCCACCAGCAGAGACAGGACAGTCCCTAGGGAAGAGACCCAGTACTTC
CDR3: CATSRDRTVPREETQYF

size: -
D: -
V: TRBV11-2
J: TRBJ2-7
DNA: TGTGCCAGCAGCTTAGATGTCCACAAACCCTACGAGCAGTACTTC
CDR3: CASSLDVHKPYEQYF

size: -
D: TRBD2
V: TRBV7-2
J: TRBJ2-1
DNA: TGTGCCAGCAGCTCCCCTAGCGGCAGCTCCTACAATGAGCAGTTCTTC
CDR3: CASSSPSGSSYNEQFF

size: -
D: -
V: TRBV28
J: TRBJ2-1
DNA: TGTGCCAGCAGTTTTAGGTCAGGCTGGCCGGAATCCTACAATGAGCAGTTCTTC
CDR3: CASSFRSGWPESYNEQFF

size: -
D: -
V: TRBV11-2
J: TRBJ2-5
DNA: TGTGCCAGCAGCTTAGTGCGGGAGACCCAGTACTTC
CDR3: CASSLVRETQYF

size: -
D: TRBD2
V: TRBV5-1
J: TRBJ2-1
DNA: TGCGCCAGCATACAATCCGGGACTAGCGCCAGCGAATACAATGAGCAGTTCTTC
CDR3: CASIQSGTSASEYNEQFF

size: -
D: -
V: TRBV10-3
J: TRBJ2-1
DNA: TGTGCCATCAGTGAGTCGAACCAGGGCCACAATGAGCAGTTCTTC
CDR3: CAISESNQGHNEQFF

size: -
D: TRBD1
V: TRBV7-7
J: TRBJ2-6
DNA: TGTGCTAGCAGCTTAGTGACCGGGACAGGGTCCTCTGGGGCCAACGTCCTGACTTTC
CDR3: CASSLVTGTGSSGANVLTF

size: -
D: TRBD1
V: TRBV4-1
J: TRBJ2-5
DNA: TGCGCCAGCAGCCGGGACAGCCGAGAAGAGACCCAGTACTTC
CDR3: CASSRDSREETQYF

size: -
D: -
V: TRBV29-1
J: TRBJ1-1
DNA: TGCAGCGTTGAAGTGGCAGGATCGATCACTGAAGCTTTCTTT
CDR3: CSVEVAGSITEAFF